This T cell receptor beta chain was sequenced during a study of control samples from healthy donors and cancer patients. Method: immunoSEQ multiplex PCR; TCRdb's copy keeps in-frame clones and lacks some. The sample holds roughly 100,000 clones, 83% seen once. Germline CDR1 is KGHDR and CDR2 is SFDVKD. V gave up 5 bases and J gave up 5 bases; unmatched junction bases: 7. This CDR3 spans 16 amino acids. The chain joins TRBV24-1 to TRBJ2-3; 12 bases align to TRBD1. This sequence was found in a woman aged 45-59 years in good health. Sequenced material: blood. The CDR3 is CATSGSGTGGRDTQYF. CDR3 coding DNA: TGTGCCACCAGTGGTTCCGGGACAGGGGGCAGAGATACGCAGTATTTT.